The entry that follows covers one T cell receptor beta chain sequence. Its antigen remains unidentified. The germline gives CDR1 SNHLY, CDR2 FYNNEI. The V and J ends lost 7 bases and 2 bases, in that order; junction bases with no gene match: 5. The CDR3 covers 14 residues. These data originate in a study of shared clonotypes between healthy human individuals. About the study: Ranging from 18 to 49 in age, donors were a couple of women and a few men.

Running of the assay took place at deep level. TCRdb's copy holds only in-frame clones and misses some; the assay was immunoSEQ multiplex PCR. Altogether under 1,100,000 clones are present, about 75% being singletons, with the ten largest covering 1.4% to 1.5%. A CD45RA-negative memory subset and a CD45RA+ naive subset were separated from the CD4+ cells. The study's findings and limits: The study found approximately 5% of naive CD4 clonotypes shared across a few donors.

Sequences were obtained from memory CD4+ T cells sorted from blood. Subset indicated: CD45RA-negative fraction. V is TRBV2 and J is TRBJ2-7, with 10 bases identical to TRBD2. This clonotype originated in a man aged 18 to 30 in good health. CDR3 sequence: CASMRSGRAYEQYF. As DNA, the CDR3 is TGTGCCAGCATGCGGAGCGGGAGGGCCTACGAGCAGTACTTC.